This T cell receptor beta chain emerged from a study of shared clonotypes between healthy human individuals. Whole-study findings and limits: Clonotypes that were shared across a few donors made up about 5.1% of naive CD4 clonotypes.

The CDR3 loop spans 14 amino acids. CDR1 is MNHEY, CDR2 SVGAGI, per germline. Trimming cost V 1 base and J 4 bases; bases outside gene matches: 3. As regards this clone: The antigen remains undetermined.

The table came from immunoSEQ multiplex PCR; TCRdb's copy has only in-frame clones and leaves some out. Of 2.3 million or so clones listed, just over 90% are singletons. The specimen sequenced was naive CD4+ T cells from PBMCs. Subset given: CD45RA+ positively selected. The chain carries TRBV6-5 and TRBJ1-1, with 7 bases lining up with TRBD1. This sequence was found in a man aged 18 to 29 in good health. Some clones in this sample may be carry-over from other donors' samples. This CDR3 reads CASSYFAGGTEAFF. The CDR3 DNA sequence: TGTGCCAGCAGTTACTTCGCAGGGGGCACTGAAGCTTTCTTT.